The sequence of this TCR beta chain was determined in a study of T cells in Graves' hyperthyroidism and ophthalmopathy. Study conclusions and caveats: In validation, the model predicted ophthalmopathy. These predictions came a median about 6 months before onset.

RNA transcripts yielded amplified TCR beta CDR3 regions. The HTBI primer set served for first-round RT-PCR of the TCR CDR3. Via MiXCR, TCRdb re-called the multiplex PCR reads, giving one row per CDR3 protein. The sample contains about 350,000 distinct CDR3 sequences, about a fifth of which appear only once. The V gene's germline CDR1 is MDHEN and CDR2 SYDVKM. The CDR3 sequence is 15 residues long. Trimming left V 6 bases short and J 0 bases short, with 12 bases between. To note about this clonotype: Its antigen is as yet unknown.

This sequence joins TRBV28 and TRBJ2-4, with D hard to call. Sequenced sample: blood. This TCR derives from a woman younger than 35 with Graves' hyperthyroidism. Here the CDR3 reads CASREAQLAKNIQYF. The CDR3 nucleotides read TGTGCCAGCAGGGAAGCACAGCTAGCCAAAAACATTCAGTACTTC.